This record concerns one T cell receptor beta chain sequence. Its antigen is as yet unknown. Then a second PCR, running about 6 to 11 cycles, was carried out with a sample-barcoded 5' primer and a J-beta primer mix. Using its own MiXCR run on the 5' RACE reads, TCRdb lists one record per CDR3 protein. The sample lists hundreds of thousands of distinct CDR3 sequences; 55% to 70% were seen once. The sample belongs to a study of blood T cells in healthy people across ages. Study conclusions and caveats: The lack of PBMC sorting stopped any conclusive naive versus antigen-experienced comparison. CMV infection status of these donors was not known. TCR beta diversity was tightly associated with the proportion of naive T cells.

Germline CDR1 LGHNA, CDR2 YNFKEQ. V shed 1 base and J shed 5 bases, with 8 bases lying between them. This CDR3 region has 13 residues. The receptor's source is a man between 25 and 39 years old in good health. Source material: blood. The genes are TRBV4-2 and TRBJ2-5; no clear D gene. In nucleotides, the CDR3 is TGTGCCAGCAGCCAAGGCCGCGCGGAGACCCAGTACTTC. It translates to CASSQGRAETQYF.